Presented here are 32 T cell receptor beta chains from one specimen sequenced in a study of blood T cell repertoires in COVID-19. Assay used: immunoSEQ multiplex PCR; TCRdb lists only in-frame clones, some missing. The sample shows 200,000 to 250,000 clones, about 86% of them seen only once. Sequences were obtained from peripheral blood. All receptors come from a woman in her 30s who had recovered from COVID-19.

This clone was seen a few times. CDR3 nucleotide sequence: TGTGCCAGCTCACCTTCCGGACTTATGAACACTGAAGCTTTCTTT. Protein: CASSPSGLMNTEAFF. This chain links TRBV18 with TRBJ1-1; unclear D gene. Between the trimmed V and J ends, which lost 3 bases and 0 bases, there was a span of 11 bases. The CDR3 runs 15 residues. Germline CDR1 reads KGHSH; CDR2 reads LQKENI.

V and J are TRBV13 and TRBJ2-7; 7 nucleotides agree with TRBD1. The CDR3 loop spans 13 amino acids. Trimming cost V 2 bases and J 5 bases; bases outside gene matches: 3. Looked up from germline, CDR1 is PRHDT and CDR2 is FYEKMQ (reference sequence). The DNA for the CDR3 is TGTGCCAGCAGCTTATCGGACAGGAACGAGCAGTACTTC. Protein: CASSLSDRNEQYF.

This clone is hyperexpanded (1% or more) in the sample. The sample carries other DNA sequences with the same CDR3. The rearrangement uses TRBV2 and TRBJ1-5; unclear D gene. CDR3 length equals 14 residues. V was shortened by 2 bases and J by 0 bases, with 5 bases between the two germline ends. In germline, CDR1 is SNHLY, CDR2 FYNNEI. Written as DNA, the CDR3 is TGTGCCAGCAGTGAAAGCTATAGCAATCAGCCCCAGCATTTT. Amino acids: CASSESYSNQPQHF.

CDR3 coding DNA: TGTGCCACCGCCTCGCAGGTAACCGGGGAGCTGTTTTTT. The encoded protein is CATASQVTGELFF. The chain is built from TRBV24-1 and TRBJ2-2; D is uncertain. The CDR3 length is 13 residues. Deletions cut 9 bases from V and 5 bases from J, with 12 bases between. Germline CDR1 is KGHDR and CDR2 is SFDVKD.

The chain uses TRBV3-1 (or the pseudogene TRBV3-2) and TRBJ2-7; D might be TRBD2 (5 bases). V dropped 4 bases and J dropped 2 bases, with 12 bases sitting between them. Germline values: CDR1 LGHDT, CDR2 YNNKEL (reference sequence). This CDR3 comprises 14 residues. The CDR3 loop reads CASSPLRTAYEQYF. CDR3 in DNA: TGTGCCAGCAGCCCCCTCCGGACTGCCTACGAGCAGTACTTC.

The chain combines TRBV6-5 with TRBJ2-7; D unclear. CDR1 and CDR2 from the germline V gene are MNHEY and SVGAGI. V was shortened by 4 bases and J by 2 bases, with 6 bases between the two germline ends. This CDR3 contains 12 residues. CDR3 residues: CASSSATYEQYF. In DNA form, the CDR3 reads TGTGCCAGCAGTTCCGCGACCTACGAGCAGTACTTC.

In its sample, this clone was seen a few times. This chain joins TRBV18 and TRBJ2-7; 7 bases agree with TRBD2. Germline V gives CDR1 KGHSH, CDR2 LQKENI. The CDR3 length is 16 residues. V was pared by 3 bases and J by 2 bases, with 10 bases of the junction left unmatched. The CDR3 reads CASSPKWGGGAYEQYF. The CDR3 DNA follows: TGTGCCAGCTCACCGAAATGGGGCGGGGGTGCCTACGAGCAGTACTTC.

V gene TRBV12-5 combines with J gene TRBJ2-2, with unresolved D. Germline V gives CDR1 LGHNT, CDR2 FRNRAP. This CDR3 comprises 13 residues. Trimming cost V 0 bases and J 8 bases, with 7 bases left between them. The CDR3 DNA is TGTGCTAGTGGTTTGGTACCACTTGGGGAGCTGTTTTTT. It codes for CASGLVPLGELFF. The full variable domain, with the rest looked up from reference TRBV12-5 and TRBJ2-2, is DARVTQTPRHKVTEMGQEVTMRCQPILGHNTVFWYRQTMMQGLELLAYFRNRAPLDDSGMPKDRFSAEMPDATLATLKIQPSEPRDSAVYFCASGLVPLGELFFGEGSRLTVL.

This chain joins TRBV7-2 and TRBJ1-1, with D possibly TRBD1 on 6 matching bases. Trimming shortened V by 3 bases and J by 8 bases, and 13 bases separated the two germline ends. The CDR3 runs 13 residues. The V gene's germline CDR1 is SGHTA and CDR2 FQGNSA. This chain's CDR3 is CASSFNLGQEAFF. As DNA, the CDR3 is TGTGCCAGCAGCTTTAATCTGGGACAAGAAGCTTTCTTT.

V and J are TRBV19 and TRBJ2-1; the match to TRBD2 covers 7 bases. Germline loops: CDR1 LNHDA, CDR2 SQIVND (reference sequence). The CDR3 extends over 15 amino acids. Unmatched junction bases numbered 3, after V lost 2 bases and J lost 2 bases. CDR3: CASSIITSAYNEQFF. The CDR3 region has the DNA TGTGCCAGTAGTATAATCACTAGCGCCTACAATGAGCAGTTCTTC. The full variable domain, with the rest looked up from reference TRBV19 and TRBJ2-1, is DGGITQSPKYLFRKEGQNVTLSCEQNLNHDAMYWYRQDPGQGLRLIYYSQIVNDFQKGDIAEGYSVSREKKESFPLTVTSAQKNPTAFYLCASSIITSAYNEQFFGPGTRLTVL.

The chain joins TRBV19 to TRBJ1-5; 9 bases align to TRBD1. The length of the CDR3 is 15 residues. Germline CDR1 is LNHDA and CDR2 is SQIVND (reference sequence). J lost 5 bases, V lost 4 bases, and 6 bases had no gene match. The DNA for the CDR3 is TGTGCCAGTAGTAGCCGGGACAGGGTGGATCAGCCCCAGCATTTT. The encoded protein is CASSSRDRVDQPQHF.

The CDR3 sequence is CASSYGDSRGYTF. The DNA of the CDR3 is TGTGCCAGCAGTTACGGGGACAGTCGTGGCTACACCTTC. This chain links TRBV6-2 or TRBV6-3 with TRBJ1-2; 7 bases are shared with TRBD1. J lost 7 bases, V lost 2 bases, and 4 bases had no gene match. From germline, CDR1 is MNHEY and CDR2 SVGEGT. The CDR3 is 13 residues long.

This clone showed up many times. This chain's CDR3 is CASSPQGQTNTEAFF. The DNA of the CDR3 is TGTGCCAGCAGCCCCCAGGGACAGACGAACACTGAAGCTTTCTTT. The chain has TRBV3-1 (or the pseudogene TRBV3-2) and TRBJ1-1, with 7 positions matching TRBD1. This CDR3 has 15 residues. V was clipped by 4 bases and J by 1 base; unmatched bases: 6. Germline lookup yields CDR1 LGHDT and CDR2 YNNKEL (reference sequence).

The rearrangement links TRBV19 to TRBJ2-1, with 8 bases matching TRBD1. V was pared by 2 bases and J by 5 bases, with 5 bases of the junction left unmatched. Germline V gene lookup returns CDR1 LNHDA and CDR2 SQIVND (reference sequence). The CDR3 runs to 15 residues. The CDR3 reads CASSISGTGHNEQFF. The CDR3 DNA is TGTGCCAGTAGTATATCCGGGACAGGCCACAATGAGCAGTTCTTC.

The genes are TRBV4-3 and TRBJ2-1; perhaps TRBD2 as D (5 bases). V was clipped by 0 bases and J by 0 bases, with 6 bases between them. The CDR3 extends over 15 amino acids. CDR1 is LGHNA, CDR2 YSLEER, per germline. CDR3 nucleotide sequence: TGCGCCAGCAGCCAAGACGGGATCTCCTACAATGAGCAGTTCTTC. This translates into CASSQDGISYNEQFF.

This chain links TRBV4-1 with TRBJ2-7; D possibly corresponds to TRBD2 (6 bases). The CDR3 sequence is 16 residues long. Germline V lookup: CDR1 MGHRA, CDR2 YSYEKL. V lost 0 bases and J 4 bases, leaving 16 bases between the germline ends. The CDR3 loop reads CASSQDPGVTSYEQYF. The CDR3 coding sequence is TGCGCCAGCAGCCAAGATCCGGGGGTCACTTCATACGAGCAGTACTTC.

V and J are TRBV6-6 and TRBJ2-6; perhaps TRBD1 as D (7 bases). Germline lookup yields CDR1 MNHNY and CDR2 SVGAGI (reference sequence). V lost 4 bases, J lost 3 bases, and 13 bases lay in between. This CDR3 contains 16 residues. The CDR3 region is CASSSRRGLGANVLTF. The CDR3 region has the DNA TGTGCCAGCAGTTCGCGGAGGGGGCTTGGGGCCAACGTCCTGACTTTC.

J is TRBJ1-2 and V is TRBV4-3; D might be TRBD1 (6 bases). CDR3 length: 15 residues. Germline V CDR1 and CDR2: LGHNA, YSLEER. V was cut by 0 bases and J by 5 bases, with 13 bases left in between. The CDR3 loop is CASSQDSPTGYGYTF. The CDR3 region has the DNA TGCGCCAGCAGCCAAGATTCGCCGACAGGATATGGCTACACCTTC.

The V gene is TRBV20-1, the J gene TRBJ2-3, with D unclear. Germline-derived CDR1 and CDR2 are DFQATT and SNEGSKA (reference sequence). The CDR3 has 11 residues. Trimming removed 4 bases at V and 6 bases at J, with 8 bases between. The CDR3 protein is CSANILDTQYF. The CDR3 bases are TGCAGTGCTAATATCTTGGATACGCAGTATTTT.

V is TRBV9 and J is TRBJ2-6; 7 nucleotides agree with TRBD1. Germline-derived CDR1 and CDR2 are SGDLS and YYNGEE. This CDR3 contains 20 residues. V shed 1 base and J 0 bases; nucleotides not matched to a gene: 13. DNA for the CDR3: TGTGCCAGCAGCGTATTTCACCGGGACAGCGACAACTCTGGGGCCAACGTCCTGACTTTC. Amino acid sequence: CASSVFHRDSDNSGANVLTF.

This clone was recorded a few times. The V call is TRBV3-1 (or the pseudogene TRBV3-2), the J call TRBJ2-3, with a possible D match to TRBD2 (5 bases). Per the germline V gene, CDR1 is LGHDT and CDR2 is YNNKEL (reference sequence). V dropped 4 bases and J dropped 2 bases, with 13 bases sitting between them. The CDR3 contains 15 residues. CDR3 DNA: TGTGCCAGCAGCCGAGGAGGCGCCTACACAGATACGCAGTATTTT. This translates into CASSRGGAYTDTQYF.

This chain joins TRBV7-9 and TRBJ1-4; D possibly corresponds to TRBD1 (6 bases). V dropped 5 bases and J dropped 8 bases, with 15 bases sitting between them. Germline CDR1 SEHNR, CDR2 FQNEAQ (reference sequence). The CDR3 runs 14 residues. CDR3 sequence (DNA): TGTGCCAGCAGCACCTGGGACATTTCCGAAAAACTGTTTTTT. Protein sequence: CASSTWDISEKLFF.

The CDR3 DNA follows: TGTGCCAGCAGCTTACAGGGGGCCCAGTACTTC. As protein: CASSLQGAQYF. The J gene is TRBJ2-5, the V gene TRBV11-2, with 7 bases that match TRBD1. The CDR3 sequence is 11 residues long. J was trimmed by 9 bases and V by 2 bases; bases with no gene match: 0. Germline lookup yields CDR1 SGHAT and CDR2 FQNNGV.

The gene calls are TRBV4-2 and TRBJ1-6; D gene unclear. V was cut by 0 bases and J by 8 bases, with 11 bases left in between. CDR3 size: 15 residues. CDR1 and CDR2 (germline): LGHNA, YNFKEQ. CDR3 sequence: CASSQEGQPDSPLHF. The CDR3 DNA is TGTGCCAGCAGCCAAGAGGGCCAGCCGGATTCACCCCTCCACTTT.

This clone showed up many times. CDR3 DNA sequence: TGTGCCAGCAGCCTAGCGGGGGAGCAGTACTTC. Protein: CASSLAGEQYF. The rearrangement links TRBV2 to TRBJ2-7, with 9 bases matching TRBD2. Germline V gives CDR1 SNHLY, CDR2 FYNNEI. There are 11 residues in the CDR3. V was clipped by 6 bases and J by 7 bases; unmatched bases: 1.

The chain employs TRBV24-1 and TRBJ2-4; D possibly corresponds to TRBD1 (6 bases). The V gene lost 0 bases and the J gene lost 0 bases, with 17 bases spanning the gap. This CDR3 is built from 19 residues. The germline V gene has CDR1 KGHDR and CDR2 SFDVKD. The CDR3 is CATSDLPGQHLLAKNIQYF. CDR3 nucleotides: TGTGCCACCAGTGATTTGCCAGGACAGCATCTGCTAGCCAAAAACATTCAGTACTTC.

The chain combines TRBV30 with TRBJ1-4, with TRBD1 as a possible D gene (5 bases). The CDR3 runs 16 residues. Germline V lookup: CDR1 GTSNPN, CDR2 SVGIG (reference sequence). V was clipped by 3 bases and J by 2 bases, with 16 bases between them. The CDR3 sequence: CAWSLGGVSTNEKLFF. The CDR3 coding sequence is TGTGCCTGGAGCTTGGGGGGGGTGAGCACTAATGAAAAACTGTTTTTT.

CDR3 sequence: CASSVVGQGNEQFF. The CDR3 bases are TGTGCCAGCAGCGTAGTGGGGCAGGGTAATGAGCAGTTCTTC. This sequence joins TRBV9 and TRBJ2-1; a weak D match, TRBD1 (5 bases). Between the trimmed V and J ends, which lost 0 bases and 7 bases, there was a span of 11 bases. The CDR3 is 14 amino acids. CDR1 SGDLS and CDR2 YYNGEE come from the germline V gene.

V and J are TRBV6-5 and TRBJ2-7, with a tentative D call TRBD1 (5 bases). The CDR3 contains 13 residues. Per the germline V gene, CDR1 is MNHEY and CDR2 is SVGAGI. V lost 7 bases and J lost 6, with 16 bases in between. Here the CDR3 reads CASTGNSPLEQYF. DNA of the CDR3: TGTGCCAGCACAGGGAATTCCCCTCTCGAGCAGTACTTC.

This chain uses TRBV7-2 with TRBJ2-1; D might be TRBD1 (5 bases). CDR1 and CDR2 (germline): SGHTA, FQGNSA. Trimming left V 10 bases short and J 12 bases short, with 16 bases between. The CDR3 covers 11 residues. The chain's CDR3 is CAIWGRRGQFF. The CDR3 nucleotides read TGTGCCATTTGGGGCCGGCGTGGGCAGTTCTTC.

The CDR3 DNA reads TGTGCCAGCAACGACCAGCCCAGGGGGCGCCGGGAGCTGTTTTTT. This translates into CASNDQPRGRRELFF. V and J are TRBV13 and TRBJ2-2; 8 bases agree with TRBD1. This CDR3 has 15 residues. J was trimmed by 9 bases and V by 7 bases; bases with no gene match: 13. Germline V gene sequence: CDR1 PRHDT, CDR2 FYEKMQ (reference sequence).

The V gene is TRBV10-3, the J gene TRBJ2-3, with 8 bases identical to TRBD1. Germline V gene data show CDR1 as ENHRY and CDR2 as SYGVKD. Germline trimming cut 6 bases from V and 8 bases from J; bases unmatched to any gene: 10. The CDR3 loop spans 14 amino acids. This CDR3 is CAIRQGGDRSTQYF. In nucleotides, the CDR3 is TGTGCCATCAGACAGGGGGGCGACCGGAGTACGCAGTATTTT.